Presented here are 18 T cell receptor beta chains from one specimen sequenced in a study of blood T cells in healthy people across ages. Combining a sample-barcoded 5' primer with a J-beta primer mix, a second PCR ran for 7 to 11 cycles. MiXCR, run by TCRdb on the 5' RACE reads, gives a single entry per CDR3 protein. The sample has around 1,500,000 distinct CDR3 sequences, over 25% seen once. The source material was blood. Source of these receptors: a woman between 25 and 40 years old in good health.

Many counts were recorded for this clonotype. V is TRBV29-1 and J is TRBJ2-7; D is undetermined. Germline V gives CDR1 SQVTM, CDR2 ANQGSEA. CDR3 length: 12 amino acids. V was pared by 2 bases and J by 1 base, with 6 bases between. CDR3 amino acids: CSVESESYEQYF. CDR3 nucleotides: TGCAGCGTTGAATCCGAATCCTACGAGCAGTACTTC.

The DNA for the CDR3 is TGTGCCAGCAGCTTGCAGTTTGCAACTAATGAAAAACTGTTTTTT. Its translation is CASSLQFATNEKLFF. J is TRBJ1-4 and V is TRBV5-5; D ambiguous. Trimming pared 1 base from V and 0 bases from J, leaving 7 bases between. Per the germline V gene, CDR1 is SGHKS and CDR2 is YYEKEE (reference sequence). The CDR3 extends over 15 amino acids. Supplemented by reference TRBV5-5 and TRBJ1-4, the full variable domain reads DAGVTQSPTHLIKTRGQQVTLRCSPISGHKSVSWYQQVLGQGPQFIFQYYEKEERGRGNFPDRFSARQFPNYSSELNVNALLLGDSALYLCASSLQFATNEKLFFGSGTQLSVL.

The chain employs TRBV7-2 and TRBJ2-7, with TRBD1 matching over 7 bases. The tail of the sequence fits TRBJ2-5 better, so the J call may be wrong. Germline values: CDR1 SGHTA, CDR2 FQGNSA. The CDR3 has 14 residues. The CDR3 spells CASSRGGAWETQYF. CDR3 coding DNA: TGTGCCAGCAGCCGAGGGGGCGCTTGGGAGACCCAGTACTTC.

This clonotype was counted between two and nine times. The CDR3 nucleotides read TGCAGTGCTATAGGGACAGGAGTACTCAATCAGCCCCAGCATTTT. Translated, it gives CSAIGTGVLNQPQHF. The chain uses TRBV20-1 and TRBJ1-5, with 8 bases that match TRBD1. The trim removed 4 bases at V and 3 bases at J, leaving 8 bases unmatched. From germline, CDR1 is DFQATT and CDR2 SNEGSKA (reference sequence). CDR3 length: 15 residues.

This chain links TRBV19 with TRBJ2-3, with 13 bases aligning to TRBD2. The CDR3 runs 15 residues. V shed 3 bases and J 6 bases; nucleotides not matched to a gene: 3. The V gene's germline CDR1 is LNHDA and CDR2 SQIVND (reference sequence). The CDR3 spells CASSMRLAGGDTQYF. CDR3 in DNA: TGTGCCAGTAGTATGCGACTAGCGGGAGGCGATACGCAGTATTTT.

V usage is TRBV7-2 and J usage is TRBJ2-7; D perhaps matches TRBD1 (6 bases). The germline V and J ends were trimmed by 5 bases and 6 bases, with 23 bases remaining between them. CDR1 and CDR2 (germline): SGHTA, FQGNSA. The CDR3 runs 16 residues. CDR3 DNA sequence: TGTGCCAGCAGCGCCCGCCCGGGACAAAACCGGGGCGAGCAGTACTTC. It codes for CASSARPGQNRGEQYF.

This clonotype has more than one count but fewer than ten. This chain links TRBV12-3 or TRBV12-4 with TRBJ2-3; 8 positions agree with TRBD1. The CDR3 covers 14 residues. With 6 bases clipped from V and 11 bases from J, the junction kept 13 bases outside the gene matches. DNA for the CDR3: TGTGCCAGCAGGGCCGGGGACAGGCTAAGTTGGCAGTATTTT. Translated, it gives CASRAGDRLSWQYF.

On this clonotype itself: Compared with germline, one end of the junction differs, possibly owing to a read error. The chain is built from TRBV12-3 or TRBV12-4 and TRBJ2-7; TRBD1 matches 7 bases. CDR3 length: 15 amino acids. The DNA for the CDR3 is TGTGCCTGCAGTTTAAGGCCGGGGACAGCGGACGAGCAGTACTTC. This codes for CACSLRPGTADEQYF.

There are a few counts of this clonotype. At one end the junction does not follow the germline gene, possibly because of a read error. The V gene is TRBV14, the J gene TRBJ2-5; tentatively, D is TRBD2 (6 bases). CDR3 length: 16 residues. CDR1 SGHDN and CDR2 FVKESK come from the germline V gene. CDR3 sequence: CASSQGVFAGSETQYF. The CDR3 region has the DNA TGTGCCAGTAGCCAAGGGGTTTTCGCGGGGTCGGAGACCCAGTACTTC.

This clonotype was found a few times. The chain is built from TRBV5-1 and TRBJ2-1, with TRBD2 matching over 8 bases. Germline assignment: CDR1 SGHRS and CDR2 YFSETQ. The CDR3 is made up of 15 amino acids. V shed 6 bases and J 0 bases; nucleotides not matched to a gene: 5. The CDR3 loop reads CASTDSGASYNEQFF. The CDR3 coding sequence is TGCGCCAGCACTGATAGCGGGGCCTCCTACAATGAGCAGTTCTTC.

This clonotype was seen ten or more times. CDR3 in DNA: TGCGCCAGCAGCTTGGACAGAACGGCCACCGAGCAGTACTTC. The encoded protein is CASSLDRTATEQYF. The V call is TRBV5-1, the J call TRBJ2-7, with no clear D. CDR1 is SGHRS, CDR2 YFSETQ, per germline. There are 14 residues in the CDR3. The V end was cut by 0 bases, the J end by 6 bases, with 13 bases between.

The rearrangement links TRBV6-6 to TRBJ2-2; 7 positions match TRBD2. The CDR3 runs to 15 residues. Unmatched junction bases numbered 11, after V lost 8 bases and J lost 5 bases. Germline-derived CDR1 and CDR2 are MNHNY and SVGAGI (reference sequence). This CDR3 reads CASGTSAGETGELFF. DNA of the CDR3: TGTGCCAGCGGCACTTCGGCGGGAGAAACCGGGGAGCTGTTTTTT.

Regarding this clonotype: This may arise from a read error, as a much more abundant clone is one base away. The rearrangement uses TRBV5-1 and TRBJ2-1; a possible D gene is TRBD2 (5 bases). From germline, CDR1 is SGHRS and CDR2 YFSETQ. V was shortened by 0 bases and J by 9 bases, with 16 bases between the two germline ends. The CDR3 is made up of 15 amino acids. This CDR3 is CASSLGASTGFEQFF. CDR3 nucleotides: TGCGCCAGCAGCTTGGGGGCTAGCACCGGGTTTGAGCAGTTCTTC.

In this sample, this clonotype turned up many times. The CDR3 DNA sequence: TGTGCCAGCAGTAAACTAGCGGGAGTAGGTGAGCAGTACTTC. Protein product: CASSKLAGVGEQYF. The V call is TRBV12-3 or TRBV12-4, the J call TRBJ2-7; 11 nucleotides agree with TRBD2. J gave up 7 bases and V 5 bases, and 7 bases lay outside the gene matches. CDR3 length equals 14 residues.

The chain employs TRBV4-1 and TRBJ2-7, with D unresolved. CDR3 size: 15 residues. The germline V and J ends were trimmed by 0 bases and 0 bases, with 9 bases remaining between them. Germline V gene sequence: CDR1 MGHRA, CDR2 YSYEKL. CDR3 in amino acids: CASSQDHGSSYEQYF. CDR3 sequence (DNA): TGCGCCAGCAGCCAAGATCATGGCAGCTCCTACGAGCAGTACTTC.

This clonotype has at least ten counts. This chain links TRBV12-3 or TRBV12-4 with TRBJ1-2, with no clear D. Deletions cut 2 bases from V and 7 bases from J, with 20 bases between. The CDR3 spans 16 residues. CDR3 nucleotide sequence: TGTGCCAGCAGTTTACGATCACCGGGAGACACGTTTGGCTACACCTTC. This gives the protein CASSLRSPGDTFGYTF.

Points on this clonotype: The junction shows a germline mismatch at one end, possibly a read error. The chain combines TRBV5-1 with TRBJ2-5, with TRBD1 as a possible D gene (6 bases). Germline V gives CDR1 SGHRS, CDR2 YFSETQ. This CDR3 is built from 13 residues. The CDR3: CASSGGSQETRYF. The CDR3 DNA follows: TGCGCCAGCAGCGGGGGCAGCCAAGAGACCCGGTACTTC.

The chain recombines TRBV5-6 with TRBJ1-1, with D hard to call. The length of the CDR3 is 14 residues. The germline CDR1 and CDR2 sequences are SGHDT and YYEEEE. The V end was cut by 4 bases, the J end by 6 bases, with 16 bases between. The CDR3: CASSETSRDPEAFF. The CDR3 DNA follows: TGTGCCAGCAGCGAAACTTCACGGGATCCTGAAGCTTTCTTT.